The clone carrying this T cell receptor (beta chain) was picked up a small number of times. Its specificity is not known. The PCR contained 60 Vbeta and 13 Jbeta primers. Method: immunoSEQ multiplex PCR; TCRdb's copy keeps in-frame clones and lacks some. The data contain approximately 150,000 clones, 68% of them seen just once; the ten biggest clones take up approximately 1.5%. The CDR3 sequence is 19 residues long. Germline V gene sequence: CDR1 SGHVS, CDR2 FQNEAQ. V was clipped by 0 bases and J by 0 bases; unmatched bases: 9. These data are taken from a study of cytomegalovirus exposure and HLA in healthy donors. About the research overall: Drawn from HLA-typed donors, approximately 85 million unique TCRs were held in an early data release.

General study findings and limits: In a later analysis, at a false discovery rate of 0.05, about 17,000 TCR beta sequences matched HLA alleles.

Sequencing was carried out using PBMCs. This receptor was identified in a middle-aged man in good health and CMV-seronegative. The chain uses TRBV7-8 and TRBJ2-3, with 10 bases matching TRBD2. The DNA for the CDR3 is TGTGCCAGCAGCTTAGCTCTAGCGGGGGCCCATACTAGCACAGATACGCAGTATTTT. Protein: CASSLALAGAHTSTDTQYF.